This T cell receptor beta chain derives from a study of blood T cell repertoires in COVID-19. Clones were read by immunoSEQ multiplex PCR, and TCRdb kept only the in-frame ones, dropping some. Here the sample spans 280,000 or so clones, around 88% being singletons. The CDR3 has 13 amino acids. Germline V CDR1 and CDR2: LNHDA, SQIVND (reference sequence). The V gene lost 7 bases and the J gene lost 2 bases, with 10 bases spanning the gap. Sequencing was carried out using peripheral blood. This rearrangement joins TRBV19 to TRBJ2-3; D ambiguous. This sequence was found in a woman in her twenties or thirties who had recovered from COVID-19. In nucleotides, the CDR3 is TGTGCCAGTACGACTGGCAACACAGATACGCAGTATTTT. It yields the protein CASTTGNTDTQYF.